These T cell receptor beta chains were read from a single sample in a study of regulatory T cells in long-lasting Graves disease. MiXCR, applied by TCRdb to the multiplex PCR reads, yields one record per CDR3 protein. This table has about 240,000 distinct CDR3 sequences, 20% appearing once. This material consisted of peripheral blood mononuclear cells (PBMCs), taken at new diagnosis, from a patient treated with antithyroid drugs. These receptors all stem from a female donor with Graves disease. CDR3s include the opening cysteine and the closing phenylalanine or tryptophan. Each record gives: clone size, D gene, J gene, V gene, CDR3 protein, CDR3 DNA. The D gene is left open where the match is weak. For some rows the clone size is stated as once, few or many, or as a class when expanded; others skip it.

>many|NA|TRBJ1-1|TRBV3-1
CASSPLMVSNTEAFF
TGTGCCAGCAGCCCCCTGATGGTGTCGAACACTGAAGCTTTCTTT
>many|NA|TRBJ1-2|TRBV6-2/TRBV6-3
CASWATGKNYGYTF
TGTGCCAGCTGGGCTACAGGGAAGAACTATGGCTACACCTTC
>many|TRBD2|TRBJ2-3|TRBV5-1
CASTSGLAGGPSADTQYF
TGCGCCAGCACCTCGGGACTAGCGGGAGGACCATCCGCAGATACGCAGTATTTT
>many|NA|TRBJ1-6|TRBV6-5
CASSYTVAAGSPLHF
TGTGCCAGCAGTTACACAGTAGCCGCGGGGTCACCCCTCCACTTT
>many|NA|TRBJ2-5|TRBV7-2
CASSLVTGRPVF
TGTGCCAGCAGCTTAGTGACGGGACGCCCTGTCTTC
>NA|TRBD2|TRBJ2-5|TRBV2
CTSRRLAGVVETQYF
TGTACCAGCAGAAGACTAGCGGGGGTTGTGGAGACCCAGTACTTC
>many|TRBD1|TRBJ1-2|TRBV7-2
CASSRGGEYGYTF
TGTGCCAGCAGCAGAGGGGGCGAATATGGCTACACCTTC
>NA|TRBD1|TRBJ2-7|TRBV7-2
CASKINRDRAYEQYF
TGTGCCAGCAAAATTAACCGGGACAGAGCCTACGAGCAGTACTTC
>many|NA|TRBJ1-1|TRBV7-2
CASSTQRNTEAFF
TGTGCCAGCAGCACACAGCGGAACACTGAAGCTTTCTTT
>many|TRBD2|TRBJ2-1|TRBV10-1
CASSAVSGRGYNEQFF
TGCGCCAGCAGTGCCGTTAGCGGGAGAGGTTACAATGAGCAGTTCTTC
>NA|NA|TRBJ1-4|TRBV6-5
CASSYRGHNEKLFF
TGTGCCAGCAGTTACAGGGGCCATAATGAAAAACTGTTTTTT
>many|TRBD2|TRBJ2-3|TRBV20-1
CSARTFSGGAGDTQYF
TGCAGTGCTAGAACTTTTAGCGGGGGCGCCGGGGATACGCAGTATTTT
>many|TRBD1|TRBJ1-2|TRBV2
CASTQGKYGYTF
TGTGCCAGCACACAGGGGAAATATGGCTACACCTTC
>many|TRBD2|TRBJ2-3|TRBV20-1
CSARGERGGPSSTDTQYF
TGCAGTGCTAGAGGGGAGCGGGGGGGCCCAAGCAGCACAGATACGCAGTATTTT
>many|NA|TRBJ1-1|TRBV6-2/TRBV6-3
CASSFGLNTEAFF
TGTGCCAGCAGTTTCGGGCTGAACACTGAAGCTTTCTTT
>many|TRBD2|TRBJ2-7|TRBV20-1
CSAVGLAGGPSYEQYF
TGCAGTGCTGTTGGACTAGCGGGGGGCCCCTCCTACGAGCAGTACTTC
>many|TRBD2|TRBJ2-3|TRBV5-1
CASSAGLATISSTDTQYF
TGCGCCAGCAGCGCCGGACTAGCGACCATTTCCAGCACAGATACGCAGTATTTT
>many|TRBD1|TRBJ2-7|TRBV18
CASSPFRDSYEQYF
TGTGCCAGCTCACCGTTCAGGGACAGCTACGAGCAGTACTTC
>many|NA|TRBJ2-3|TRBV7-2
CASSTLTDTQYF
TGTGCCAGCAGCACCCTCACAGATACGCAGTATTTT
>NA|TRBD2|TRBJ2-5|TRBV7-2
CASSHVTGLAGGETQYF
TGTGCCAGCAGCCATGTGACTGGACTAGCGGGAGGGGAGACCCAGTACTTC
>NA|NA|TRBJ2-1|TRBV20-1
CSATDLGNEQFF
TGCAGTGCCACGGACTTGGGAAATGAGCAGTTCTTC
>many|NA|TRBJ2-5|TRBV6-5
CASSSIGRAQETQYF
TGTGCCAGCAGTTCCATCGGACGGGCCCAAGAGACCCAGTACTTC
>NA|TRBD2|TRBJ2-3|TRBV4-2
CASSLGAGGGDTQYF
TGTGCCAGCAGCCTAGGCGCGGGAGGGGGGGATACGCAGTATTTT
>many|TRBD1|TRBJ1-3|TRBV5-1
CASSNLRQGAGNTIYF
TGCGCCAGCAGCAACCTTCGACAGGGCGCTGGAAACACCATATATTTT
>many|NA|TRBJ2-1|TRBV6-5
CASSYSLGEQFF
TGTGCCAGCAGTTACTCCCTGGGGGAGCAGTTCTTC
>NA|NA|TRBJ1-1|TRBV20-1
CSASFRDASEAFF
TGCAGTGCTAGTTTCAGGGACGCTTCTGAAGCTTTCTTT
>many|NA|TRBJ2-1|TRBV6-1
CASSPLSGRLVDEQFF
TGTGCCAGCAGTCCCCTTAGTGGGAGGCTCGTCGATGAGCAGTTCTTC
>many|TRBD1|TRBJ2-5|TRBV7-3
CASSSEDRRETQYF
TGTGCCAGCAGCTCCGAGGACAGGAGAGAGACCCAGTACTTC
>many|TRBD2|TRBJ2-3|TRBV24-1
CATGIAGEGTDTQYF
TGTGCCACCGGAATAGCGGGAGAAGGCACAGATACGCAGTATTTT
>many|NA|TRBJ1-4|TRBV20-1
CSLWGTTGEKLFF
TGCAGCCTGTGGGGCACTACAGGCGAAAAACTGTTTTTT
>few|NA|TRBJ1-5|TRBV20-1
CSARAPRDQPQHF
TGCAGTGCTAGAGCCCCCAGAGATCAGCCCCAGCATTTT
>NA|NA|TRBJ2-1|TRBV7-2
CASSNAAGIYEQFF
TGTGCCAGCAGTAATGCGGCAGGTATATATGAGCAGTTCTTC